This TCR beta chain was recorded in a study of blood T cell repertoires in COVID-19. Study context: Researchers got acute and convalescent COVID-19 samples from the United States, Italy and Spain. The analysed material was cDNA or gDNA that came from T cells, B-cell-depleted T cells, or PBMCs.

Repertoires were generated with immunoSEQ multiplex PCR, while TCRdb's copy carries only in-frame clones and drops some. This table holds fewer than 200,000 clones, more than 70% found once. Between the trimmed V and J ends, which lost 5 bases and 5 bases, there was a span of 16 bases. The CDR3 runs 14 residues. CDR1 SGHRS and CDR2 YFSETQ come from the germline V gene. This clone was counted many times. This sequence originates from a man aged 40-50 years with active or convalescent COVID-19. The sample was peripheral blood. V is TRBV5-1 and J is TRBJ2-5, with D possibly TRBD2 on 6 matching bases. The CDR3, as DNA: TGCGCCAGCAGGGAGGGAGTATTAGTGGAGACCCAGTACTTC. Protein sequence: CASREGVLVETQYF.